This T cell receptor (beta chain) came from a study of radiotherapy plus CTLA-4 blockade in lung cancer. The method was immunoSEQ multiplex PCR; TCRdb's version includes in-frame clones alone and lacks a portion of them. Of about 90,000 clones in the sample, about 80% are singletons; the top ten hold about 15%. This TCR was sampled from a human donor with non-small cell lung cancer that progressed on radiotherapy plus ipilimumab. Material: peripheral blood, obtained from a patient treated with radiotherapy plus ipilimumab.

Here the CDR3 reads CASSQDRTGWGYTF. CDR3 DNA: TGCGCCAGCAGCCAAGATAGGACAGGGTGGGGCTACACCTTC. The chain has TRBV4-1 and TRBJ1-2; 8 nucleotides line up with TRBD1. Losses at the gene ends were 0 bases for V and 8 bases for J; bases not matched to a gene: 5. Germline V gene data show CDR1 as MGHRA and CDR2 as YSYEKL. The length of the CDR3 is 14 residues.